This entry concerns a single T cell receptor (beta chain). Its antigen is as yet unknown. The data derive from a study of response to subunit inactivated influenza vaccine. TCRdb called the RT-PCR reads again in MiXCR, with one record for every CDR3 protein. The sample yields 450,000 to 600,000 distinct CDR3 sequences, more than 15% seen once. There are 15 residues in the CDR3. V was pared by 1 base and J by 6 bases, with 2 bases of the junction left unmatched. From germline, CDR1 is LGHDT and CDR2 YNNKEL (reference sequence). Study-wide findings and caveats: T cells newly recruited by each seasonal influenza vaccination are few, the authors suggested.

This receptor was identified in a man between 50 and 75 years old who received an inactivated influenza vaccine. V gene TRBV3-1 combines with J gene TRBJ2-1, with TRBD2 matching over 11 bases. Sequencing was performed on CD4+ T cells sorted from PBMCs, taken less than 30 months after vaccination. Written as DNA, the CDR3 is TGTGCCAGCAGCCAAGGGGGACTAGCGGCCAATGAGCAGTTCTTC. This gives the protein CASSQGGLAANEQFF.